This TCR beta chain was sequenced during a study of monozygotic twins with inflammatory bowel disease. It was roughly 3.5 ug of total RNA that each TCR library used. Following a re-call of the 5' RACE reads, TCRdb has one entry per CDR3 protein and lacks DNA. The listing contains some 450,000 distinct CDR3 sequences. The CDR3 contains 15 residues. Germline loops: CDR1 MDHEN, CDR2 SYDVKM. V gene TRBV28 combines with J gene TRBJ2-2; TCRdb indicates TRBD1, and absent DNA this call remains unverified. The source of this sequence is a human donor with ulcerative colitis or Crohn's disease, or a healthy co-twin of an affected twin (not recorded which). The sequencing sample was made of blood. The CDR3 sequence is CASSLSGANTGELFF.